A selection of T cell receptor beta chains follows, all from one sample in a study of blood T cell repertoires in COVID-19. Profiled with immunoSEQ multiplex PCR; TCRdb holds only in-frame clones, not every one. The sample gives more than 200,000 clones, over 70% of which show up once; about 4% is in the top ten. Material: PBMCs or T cells enriched from blood (not recorded which). These receptors came from a woman between 25 and 40 years old who had been exposed to COVID-19. The CDR3 runs from the conserved cysteine through the conserved F or W. D genes are given only for firm matches. Size tells how often a clone was seen (once, few, many) or the class of an expanded clone, and some rows leave it out.

size | J | D | V | CDR3 | DNA
. | TRBJ2-7 | TRBD1 | TRBV5-1 | CASSRDSAYEQYF | TGCGCCAGCAGCCGGGACAGCGCCTACGAGCAGTACTTC
. | TRBJ1-5 | . | TRBV6-2/TRBV6-3 | CASSWAGVGQPQHF | TGTGCCAGCAGTTGGGCAGGGGTTGGTCAGCCCCAGCATTTT
. | TRBJ2-7 | TRBD1 | TRBV5-1 | CASRAEQGSNEQYF | TGCGCCAGCAGGGCGGAACAGGGGTCCAACGAGCAGTACTTC
. | TRBJ1-2 | . | TRBV9 | CASSVGFRDYGYTF | TGTGCCAGCAGCGTAGGTTTTCGCGATTATGGCTACACCTTC
. | TRBJ2-7 | . | TRBV6-6 | CASSRPLQGGTYEQYF | TGTGCCAGCAGTCGACCCCTGCAGGGGGGTACCTACGAGCAGTACTTC
. | TRBJ2-2 | TRBD1 | TRBV27 | CASSLQGPGELFF | TGTGCCAGCAGTCTACAGGGGCCCGGGGAGCTGTTTTTT
. | TRBJ2-2 | . | TRBV5-1 | CASSFGDSSTGELFF | TGCGCCAGCAGCTTTGGGGACTCATCAACCGGGGAGCTGTTTTTT
. | TRBJ2-3 | . | TRBV19 | CASKRTISTDTQYF | TGTGCCAGTAAGCGGACGATTAGCACAGATACGCAGTATTTT
. | TRBJ2-1 | TRBD1 | TRBV5-1 | CASSLAGEGTGKFF | TGCGCCAGCAGCTTGGCCGGAGAGGGGACAGGGAAGTTCTTC
. | TRBJ1-5 | . | TRBV12-3/TRBV12-4 | CASSPNRDQPQHF | TGTGCCAGCAGTCCCAACAGGGATCAGCCCCAGCATTTT
. | TRBJ2-1 | TRBD2 | TRBV19 | CASSMTLTSGLGHEQFF | TGTGCCAGTAGTATGACGTTGACTAGCGGATTGGGACATGAGCAGTTCTTC
. | TRBJ1-5 | . | TRBV28 | CASSLLDARAGQPQHF | TGTGCCAGCAGTTTACTCGACGCCCGGGCGGGGCAGCCCCAGCATTTT
. | TRBJ2-1 | . | TRBV15 | CATSRDLGGPSYNEQFF | TGTGCCACCAGCAGGGACCTGGGAGGACCTTCCTACAATGAGCAGTTCTTC
. | TRBJ2-7 | . | TRBV15 | CATSRAGEYEQYF | TGTGCCACCAGCAGAGCCGGGGAATACGAGCAGTACTTC
. | TRBJ2-1 | TRBD2 | TRBV27 | CASSHRGGFGLNPYNEQFF | TGTGCCAGCAGCCATAGGGGAGGGTTTGGGCTAAATCCCTACAATGAGCAGTTCTTC
. | TRBJ2-7 | TRBD2 | TRBV7-2 | CASSFAGGPIEQYF | TGTGCCAGCAGCTTTGCGGGAGGGCCGATCGAGCAGTACTTC
. | TRBJ2-7 | . | TRBV5-4 | CASSKGQTPYEQYF | TGTGCCAGCAGCAAAGGACAGACTCCTTACGAGCAGTACTTC
. | TRBJ2-7 | TRBD2 | TRBV5-1 | CASSSRKREGEQYF | TGCGCCAGCAGCTCCCGCAAGCGGGAGGGCGAGCAGTACTTC
. | TRBJ1-3 | . | TRBV9 | CASSAQGNTIYF | TGTGCCAGCAGCGCACAGGGAAACACCATATATTTT
. | TRBJ2-1 | TRBD1 | TRBV5-4 | CASSFRGRRREQFF | TGTGCCAGCAGCTTCAGGGGGCGTCGTCGTGAGCAGTTCTTC
. | TRBJ2-7 | . | TRBV1 | CTSSQVTSGKTYEQYF | TGCACCAGCAGCCAAGTAACTAGCGGGAAGACTTACGAGCAGTACTTC
. | TRBJ1-2 | . | TRBV30 | CAWSVRRDNNYGYTF | TGTGCCTGGAGTGTACGTCGGGATAATAACTATGGCTACACCTTC
. | TRBJ2-2 | TRBD2 | TRBV6-2/TRBV6-3 | CASSYSKAGGPPGELFF | TGTGCCAGCAGTTACTCGAAAGCGGGAGGGCCCCCCGGGGAGCTGTTTTTT
. | TRBJ2-3 | TRBD2 | TRBV18 | CASSPDLAESTDTQYF | TGTGCCAGCTCACCGGACCTAGCGGAAAGCACAGATACGCAGTATTTT
. | TRBJ2-2 | TRBD1 | TRBV3-1/TRBV3-2 | CASSWTGDAGELFF | TGTGCCAGCTCCTGGACAGGGGACGCCGGGGAGCTGTTTTTT
. | TRBJ2-7 | . | TRBV15 | CATSRDRFPYEQYF | TGTGCCACCAGCAGAGACAGGTTCCCCTACGAGCAGTACTTC
. | TRBJ1-2 | TRBD1 | TRBV6-6 | CASSYSWDRDNYGYTF | TGTGCCAGCAGTTACTCGTGGGACAGGGATAACTATGGCTACACCTTC
. | TRBJ1-1 | . | TRBV30 | CAWIKYPGPGGTEAFF | TGTGCCTGGATTAAATACCCCGGGCCCGGGGGCACTGAAGCTTTCTTT
. | TRBJ1-5 | . | TRBV19 | CASSMGALGSNQPQHF | TGTGCCAGTAGTATGGGAGCATTAGGTAGCAATCAGCCCCAGCATTTT
. | TRBJ1-4 | . | TRBV5-1 | CASSPDSGTSNEKLFF | TGCGCCAGCAGCCCAGACTCCGGGACAAGTAATGAAAAACTGTTTTTT
. | TRBJ2-3 | TRBD2 | TRBV5-1 | CASSLTPLGLAGGGWTDTQYF | TGCGCCAGCAGCCTGACCCCATTGGGACTAGCGGGAGGTGGATGGACAGATACGCAGTATTTT
. | TRBJ2-2 | TRBD2 | TRBV4-1 | CASSQDAREDTGELFF | TGCGCCAGCAGCCAAGATGCCCGGGAGGACACCGGGGAGCTGTTTTTT
once | TRBJ1-1 | . | TRBV10-1 | CASTETTGEAFF | TGCGCCAGCACCGAAACCACAGGGGAAGCTTTCTTT
. | TRBJ1-3 | . | TRBV19 | CASSILVSSGNTIYF | TGTGCCAGTAGTATTTTGGTGAGCTCTGGAAACACCATATATTTT
once | TRBJ2-2 | . | TRBV6-5 | CASHRITGELFF | TGTGCCAGTCATAGAATCACCGGGGAGCTGTTTTTT
. | TRBJ2-7 | TRBD2 | TRBV4-1 | CASSQELTSGSKSEQYF | TGCGCCAGCAGCCAAGAACTTACTAGCGGGAGTAAATCCGAGCAGTACTTC
. | TRBJ2-7 | TRBD2 | TRBV10-1 | CASTRLAGNPAYEQYF | TGCGCCAGCACTCGACTAGCGGGAAATCCCGCCTACGAGCAGTACTTC
. | TRBJ1-6 | . | TRBV28 | CASSLWDSLLYNSPLHF | TGTGCCAGCAGTTTATGGGACAGTCTCTTATATAATTCACCCCTCCACTTT
. | TRBJ2-6 | . | TRBV5-1 | CASSLRAGGANVLTF | TGCGCCAGCAGCCTCCGGGCGGGTGGGGCCAACGTCCTGACTTTC
. | TRBJ1-1 | . | TRBV7-9 | CASSPSTGNTEAFF | TGTGCCAGCAGCCCGTCGACAGGTAACACTGAAGCTTTCTTT
once | TRBJ2-2 | TRBD2 | TRBV10-2 | CASGDPDFGGRYTGELFF | TGCGCCAGCGGTGACCCCGATTTCGGCGGGAGGTACACCGGGGAGCTGTTTTTT
. | TRBJ1-2 | . | TRBV11-2 | CASSWSQGLVGYTF | TGTGCCAGCAGCTGGAGCCAGGGTCTTGTCGGCTACACCTTC
. | TRBJ1-1 | . | TRBV29-1 | CSGRHLNTEAFF | TGCAGCGGGCGACATTTGAACACTGAAGCTTTCTTT
. | TRBJ2-5 | TRBD2 | TRBV7-2 | CASTPSGREEETQYF | TGTGCCAGCACCCCCAGCGGGAGGGAGGAGGAGACCCAGTACTTC
few | TRBJ1-4 | TRBD1 | TRBV11-2 | CASSLRWGQGALEKLFF | TGTGCCAGCAGCCTACGTTGGGGACAGGGGGCTTTGGAAAAACTGTTTTTT